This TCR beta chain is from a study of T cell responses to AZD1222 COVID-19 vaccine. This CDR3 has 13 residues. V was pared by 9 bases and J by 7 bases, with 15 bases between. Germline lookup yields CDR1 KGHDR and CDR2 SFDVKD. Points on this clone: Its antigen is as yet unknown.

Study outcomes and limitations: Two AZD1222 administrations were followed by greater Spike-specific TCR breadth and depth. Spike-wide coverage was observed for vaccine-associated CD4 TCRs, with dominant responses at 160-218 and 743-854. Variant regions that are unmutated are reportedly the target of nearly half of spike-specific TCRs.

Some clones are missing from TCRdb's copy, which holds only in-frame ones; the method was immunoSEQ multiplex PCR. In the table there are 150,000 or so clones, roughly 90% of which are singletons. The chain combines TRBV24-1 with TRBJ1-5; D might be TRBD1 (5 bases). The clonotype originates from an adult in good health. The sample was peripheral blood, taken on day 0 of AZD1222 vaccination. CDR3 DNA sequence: TGTGCCACCGGGCAGGGACCGCGGCAGCCCCAGCATTTT. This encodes CATGQGPRQPQHF.